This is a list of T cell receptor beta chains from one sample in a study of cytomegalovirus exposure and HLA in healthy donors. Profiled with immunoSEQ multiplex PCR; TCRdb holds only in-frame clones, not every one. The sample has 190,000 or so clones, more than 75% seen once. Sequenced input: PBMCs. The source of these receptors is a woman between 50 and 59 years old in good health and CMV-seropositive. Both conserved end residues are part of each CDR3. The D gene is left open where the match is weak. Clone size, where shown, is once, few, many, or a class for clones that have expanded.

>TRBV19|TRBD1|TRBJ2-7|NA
TGTGCCAGTAGTAAAGGACAGGGTTTCTCCTACGAGCAGTACTTC
CASSKGQGFSYEQYF
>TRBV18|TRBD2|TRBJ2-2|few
TGTGCCAGCTCACCAAGAAGTGCCTCTAGCGGGGGCACCGGGGAGCTGTTTTTT
CASSPRSASSGGTGELFF
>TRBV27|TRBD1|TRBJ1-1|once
TGTGCCAGCAGTTTAGGGGACAGGGCCAACACTGAAGCTTTCTTT
CASSLGDRANTEAFF
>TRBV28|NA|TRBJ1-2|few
TGTGCCAGCAGTTTTAATGACTATGGCTACACCTTC
CASSFNDYGYTF
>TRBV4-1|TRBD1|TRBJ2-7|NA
TGCGCCAGCAGCCAAGATCCCGGACAGGGGTATTTCTACGAGCAGTACTTC
CASSQDPGQGYFYEQYF
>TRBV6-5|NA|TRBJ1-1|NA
TGTGCCAGCAGTCTGGACAGAAACACTGAAGCTTTCTTT
CASSLDRNTEAFF
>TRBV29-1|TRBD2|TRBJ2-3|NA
TGCAGCGTCCAGGGTAGCGGGAGGGACCGCTTTAACACAGATACGCAGTATTTT
CSVQGSGRDRFNTDTQYF
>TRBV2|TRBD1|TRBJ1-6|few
TGTGCCAGCAGTCTGACAGGGGATAATTCACCCCTCCACTTT
CASSLTGDNSPLHF
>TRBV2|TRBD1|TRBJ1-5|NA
TGTGCCAGCAGGGGGGGACAGTTTCTAAATCAGCCCCAGCATTTT
CASRGGQFLNQPQHF
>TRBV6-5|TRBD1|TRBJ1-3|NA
TGTGCCAGCAGTAAGACAGGGTTCGGAAACACCATATATTTT
CASSKTGFGNTIYF
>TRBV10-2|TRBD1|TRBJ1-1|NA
TGCGCCAGCAGTGAACAGGGGGGTGGGAACACTGAAGCTTTCTTT
CASSEQGGGNTEAFF
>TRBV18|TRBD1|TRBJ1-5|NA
TGTGCCAGCTCACCTCAGGGGGGTAGCAATCAGCCCCAGCATTTT
CASSPQGGSNQPQHF
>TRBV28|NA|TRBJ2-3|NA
TGTGCCAGCAGTTTTTCGACTCCCACAGATACGCAGTATTTT
CASSFSTPTDTQYF
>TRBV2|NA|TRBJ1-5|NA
TGTGCCAGCAGTGCCGGGGGGCCCATCGCGCCCCAGCATTTT
CASSAGGPIAPQHF
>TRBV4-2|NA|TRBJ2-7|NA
TGTGCCAGCAGCCAAGAGTTTCCGGCAGGAACCTACGAGCAGTACTTC
CASSQEFPAGTYEQYF
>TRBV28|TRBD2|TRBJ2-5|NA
TGTGCCAGCAGTCAACCGGGACTAGGGGGAAGAGAGACCCAGTACTTC
CASSQPGLGGRETQYF
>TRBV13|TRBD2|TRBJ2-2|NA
TGTGCCAGCAGCCCGGGACTACCCGGGGAGCTGTTTTTT
CASSPGLPGELFF
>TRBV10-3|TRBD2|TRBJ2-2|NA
TGTGCCATCAGCAGGGACGGGGGGACCGGGGAGCTGTTTTTT
CAISRDGGTGELFF
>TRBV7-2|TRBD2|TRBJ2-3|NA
TGTGCCAGCGGGGCGGGGGAGAACACAGATACGCAGTATTTT
CASGAGENTDTQYF
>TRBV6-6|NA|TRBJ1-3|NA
TGTGCCAGCAGTTCGGACATTGGTTGGGGAAACACCATATATTTT
CASSSDIGWGNTIYF
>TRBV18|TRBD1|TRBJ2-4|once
TGTGCCAGCTCACCTAGCTGGGGGACAGGAAACATTCAGTACTTC
CASSPSWGTGNIQYF
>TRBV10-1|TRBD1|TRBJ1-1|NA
TGCGCCAGCAGTCCGGCGGGACAGGGGCTGGACACTGAAGCTTTCTTT
CASSPAGQGLDTEAFF